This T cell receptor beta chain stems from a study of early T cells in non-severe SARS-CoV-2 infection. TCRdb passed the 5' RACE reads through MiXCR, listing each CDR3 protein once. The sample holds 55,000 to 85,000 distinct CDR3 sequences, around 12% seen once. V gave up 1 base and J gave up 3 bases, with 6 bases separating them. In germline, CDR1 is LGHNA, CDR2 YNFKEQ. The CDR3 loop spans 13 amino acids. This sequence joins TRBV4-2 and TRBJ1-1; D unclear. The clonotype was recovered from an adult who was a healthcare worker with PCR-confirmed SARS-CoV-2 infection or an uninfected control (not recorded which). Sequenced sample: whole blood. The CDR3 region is CASSQGLHTEAFF. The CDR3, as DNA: TGTGCCAGCAGCCAAGGTCTTCACACTGAAGCTTTCTTT.